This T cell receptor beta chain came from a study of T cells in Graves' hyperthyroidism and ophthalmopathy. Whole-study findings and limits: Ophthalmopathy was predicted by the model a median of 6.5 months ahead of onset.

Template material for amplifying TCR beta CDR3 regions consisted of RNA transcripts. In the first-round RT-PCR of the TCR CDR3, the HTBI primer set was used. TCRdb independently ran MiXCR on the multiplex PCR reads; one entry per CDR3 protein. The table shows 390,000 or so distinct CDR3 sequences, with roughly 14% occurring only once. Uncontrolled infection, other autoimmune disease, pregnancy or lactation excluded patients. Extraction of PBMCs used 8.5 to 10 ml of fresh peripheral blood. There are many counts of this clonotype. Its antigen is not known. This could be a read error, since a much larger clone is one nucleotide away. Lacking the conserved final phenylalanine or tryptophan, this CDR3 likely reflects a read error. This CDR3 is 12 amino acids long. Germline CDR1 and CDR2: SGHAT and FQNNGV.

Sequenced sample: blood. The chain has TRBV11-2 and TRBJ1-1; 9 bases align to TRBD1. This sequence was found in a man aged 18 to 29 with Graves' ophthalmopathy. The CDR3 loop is CASGTGNAEAFL. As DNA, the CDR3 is TGTGCCAGCGGGACAGGGAACGCTGAAGCTTTCCTT.